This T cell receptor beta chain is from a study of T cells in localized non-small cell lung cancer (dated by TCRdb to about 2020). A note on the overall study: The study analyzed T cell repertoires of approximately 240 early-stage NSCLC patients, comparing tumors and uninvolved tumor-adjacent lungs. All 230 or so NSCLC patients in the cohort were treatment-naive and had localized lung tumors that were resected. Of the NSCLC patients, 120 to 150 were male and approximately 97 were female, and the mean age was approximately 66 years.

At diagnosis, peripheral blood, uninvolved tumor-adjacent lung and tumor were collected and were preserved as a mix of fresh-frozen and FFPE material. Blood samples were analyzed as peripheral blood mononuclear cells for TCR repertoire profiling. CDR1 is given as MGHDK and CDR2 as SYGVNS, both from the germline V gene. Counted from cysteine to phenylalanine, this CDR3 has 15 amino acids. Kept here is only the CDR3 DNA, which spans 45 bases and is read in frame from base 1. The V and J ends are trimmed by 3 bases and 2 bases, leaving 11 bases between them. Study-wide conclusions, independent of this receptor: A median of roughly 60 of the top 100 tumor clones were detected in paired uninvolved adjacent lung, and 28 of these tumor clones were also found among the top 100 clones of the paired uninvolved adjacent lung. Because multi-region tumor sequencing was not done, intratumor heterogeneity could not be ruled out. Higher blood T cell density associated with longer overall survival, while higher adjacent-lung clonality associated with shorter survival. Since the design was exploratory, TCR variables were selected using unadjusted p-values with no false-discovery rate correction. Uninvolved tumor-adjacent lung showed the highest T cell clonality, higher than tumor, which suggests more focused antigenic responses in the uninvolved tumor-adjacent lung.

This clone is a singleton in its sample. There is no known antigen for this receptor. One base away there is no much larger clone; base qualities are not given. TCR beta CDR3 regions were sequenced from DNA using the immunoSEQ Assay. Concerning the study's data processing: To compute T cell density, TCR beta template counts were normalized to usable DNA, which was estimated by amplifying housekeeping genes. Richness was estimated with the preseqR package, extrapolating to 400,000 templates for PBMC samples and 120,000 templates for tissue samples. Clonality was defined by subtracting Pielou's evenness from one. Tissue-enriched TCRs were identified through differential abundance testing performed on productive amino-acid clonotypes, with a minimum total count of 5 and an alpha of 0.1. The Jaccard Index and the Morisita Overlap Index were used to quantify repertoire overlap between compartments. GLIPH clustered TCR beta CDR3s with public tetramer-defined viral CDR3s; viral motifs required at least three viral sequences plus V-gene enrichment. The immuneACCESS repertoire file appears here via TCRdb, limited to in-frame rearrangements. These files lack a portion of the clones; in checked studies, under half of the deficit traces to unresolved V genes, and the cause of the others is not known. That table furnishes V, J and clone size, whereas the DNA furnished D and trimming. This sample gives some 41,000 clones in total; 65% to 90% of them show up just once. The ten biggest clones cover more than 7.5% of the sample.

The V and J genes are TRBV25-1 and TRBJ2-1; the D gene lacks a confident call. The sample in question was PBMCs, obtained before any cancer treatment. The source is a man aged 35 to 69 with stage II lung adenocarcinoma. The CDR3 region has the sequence CASSEELGPYNEQFF. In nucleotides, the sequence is TGTGCCAGCAGTGAGGAATTAGGGCCCTACAATGAGCAGTTCTTC.